This is a list of T cell receptor beta chains from one sample in a study of memory CD8 T cells in hepatitis C reinfection. Clones were sequenced by immunoSEQ multiplex PCR, and TCRdb holds only the in-frame ones, with some missing. The sample lists under 60,000 clones; 85% to 90% were seen once. The material sequenced was naive CD8+ T cells sorted from blood. These receptors came from a young man with hepatitis C virus infection. Each CDR3 is given with its conserved first and last residue. The order of the fields is V gene, J gene, clone size, D gene, CDR3 protein, CDR3 DNA. A D gene is named only where the DNA matches it firmly. Where a row states a size, it is once, few, many or the class of an expanded clone; other rows omit it.

>TRBV29-1|TRBJ2-3|NA|NA
CSVARGQNLTQYF
TGCAGCGTTGCCCGCGGGCAGAACCTCACGCAGTATTTT
>TRBV29-1|TRBJ2-1|once|TRBD2
CSVLRWAGDWYEQFF
TGCAGCGTCCTGCGGTGGGCGGGAGACTGGTATGAGCAGTTCTTC
>TRBV7-9|TRBJ2-7|NA|TRBD1
CASSLVETGDHEQYF
TGTGCCAGCAGCTTAGTCGAGACAGGGGACCACGAGCAGTACTTC
>TRBV11-1|TRBJ2-1|NA|TRBD2
CASSLASGTRVLEQFF
TGTGCCAGCAGCTTAGCTTCCGGGACTAGAGTTCTTGAGCAGTTCTTC
>TRBV9|TRBJ2-5|NA|NA
CASSVAVESGEETQYF
TGTGCCAGCAGCGTAGCGGTCGAATCGGGGGAAGAGACCCAGTACTTC
>TRBV19|TRBJ2-7|NA|NA
CASRPGTAYEQYF
TGTGCCAGTCGACCCGGGACTGCCTACGAGCAGTACTTC
>TRBV13|TRBJ1-1|NA|TRBD1
CASSLEGAGEAFF
TGTGCCAGCAGCTTAGAGGGGGCAGGAGAAGCTTTCTTT
>TRBV6-6|TRBJ2-1|NA|TRBD1
CASGYGTDVEQFF
TGTGCCAGCGGTTACGGGACAGATGTTGAGCAGTTCTTC
>TRBV2|TRBJ2-7|few|TRBD2
CASSEGTSGIYEQYF
TGTGCCAGCAGTGAAGGGACTAGCGGGATCTACGAGCAGTACTTC
>TRBV7-6|TRBJ1-4|NA|TRBD1
CASSLEPGQGGEKLFF
TGTGCCAGCAGCTTGGAGCCGGGACAGGGGGGTGAAAAACTGTTTTTT
>TRBV5-1|TRBJ2-2|NA|TRBD1
CASSLSPGQGALYTGELFF
TGCGCCAGCAGCTTATCTCCGGGACAGGGGGCCTTGTACACCGGGGAGCTGTTTTTT
>TRBV11-2|TRBJ2-1|NA|TRBD2
CASSLAAGGKANEQFF
TGTGCCAGCAGCCTTGCAGCGGGAGGTAAGGCCAATGAGCAGTTCTTC
>TRBV5-1|TRBJ2-7|NA|TRBD2
CASSSLPSGPSSYEQYF
TGCGCCAGCAGCTCCTTACCTAGCGGGCCCAGCTCCTACGAGCAGTACTTC
>TRBV28|TRBJ1-5|NA|TRBD1
CASSLYRGSNQPQHF
TGTGCCAGCAGTTTATACAGGGGAAGCAATCAGCCCCAGCATTTT
>TRBV7-8|TRBJ2-5|NA|NA
CASSPVPQGIQETQYF
TGTGCCAGCAGCCCTGTCCCCCAGGGAATCCAAGAGACCCAGTACTTC
>TRBV14|TRBJ2-3|NA|TRBD2
CASSQELTSGLDTQYF
TGTGCCAGCAGCCAAGAACTGACTAGCGGATTAGATACGCAGTATTTT
>TRBV6-1|TRBJ2-7|NA|TRBD2
CASSEASGGSYEQYF
TGTGCCAGCAGTGAAGCTAGCGGGGGCTCCTACGAGCAGTACTTC
>TRBV27|TRBJ1-2|NA|NA
CASSLLQGFGYTF
TGTGCCAGCAGCCTACTTCAGGGTTTTGGCTACACCTTC
>TRBV5-1|TRBJ2-2|NA|NA
CASSSPRVGAGELFF
TGCGCCAGCAGCTCCCCGCGGGTGGGAGCCGGGGAGCTGTTTTTT
>TRBV10-3|TRBJ2-7|NA|TRBD2
CATRTSGSSYEQYF
TGTGCCACCCGGACTAGCGGCAGCTCCTACGAGCAGTACTTC
>TRBV4-3|TRBJ2-2|NA|NA
CASSQEISGFNTGELFF
TGCGCCAGCAGCCAAGAAATAAGCGGGTTTAACACCGGGGAGCTGTTTTTT
>TRBV9|TRBJ2-1|NA|TRBD1
CASSLGTGSYNEQFF
TGTGCCAGCAGCCTGGGGACAGGTTCCTACAATGAGCAGTTCTTC
>TRBV6-5|TRBJ2-1|NA|NA
CASIHGNEQFF
TGTGCCAGCATCCACGGTAATGAGCAGTTCTTC
>TRBV7-9|TRBJ2-3|NA|NA
CASSLMADSSTDTQYF
TGTGCCAGCAGCTTAATGGCGGACTCTAGCACAGATACGCAGTATTTT
>TRBV7-3|TRBJ1-1|NA|NA
CASSLEAMVEGSTEAFF
TGTGCCAGCAGCTTAGAAGCTATGGTGGAAGGGAGCACTGAAGCTTTCTTT
>TRBV27|TRBJ2-7|once|TRBD1
CASSFGTGDYEQYF
TGTGCCAGCAGTTTCGGGACAGGCGACTACGAGCAGTACTTC
>TRBV27|TRBJ2-3|NA|NA
CASSFALNTDTQYF
TGTGCCAGCAGTTTCGCGCTTAACACAGATACGCAGTATTTT